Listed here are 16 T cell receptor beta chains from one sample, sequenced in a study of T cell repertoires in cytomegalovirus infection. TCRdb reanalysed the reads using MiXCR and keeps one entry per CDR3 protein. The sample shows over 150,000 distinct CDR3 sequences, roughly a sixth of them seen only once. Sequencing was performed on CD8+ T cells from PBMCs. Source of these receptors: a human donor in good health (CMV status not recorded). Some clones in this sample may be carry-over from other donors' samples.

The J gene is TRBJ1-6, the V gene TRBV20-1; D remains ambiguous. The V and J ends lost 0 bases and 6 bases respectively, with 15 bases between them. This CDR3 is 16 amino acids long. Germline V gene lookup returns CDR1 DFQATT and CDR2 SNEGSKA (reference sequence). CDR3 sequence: CSARDSKEGFNSPLHF. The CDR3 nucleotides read TGCAGTGCTAGAGATTCTAAGGAAGGGTTTAATTCACCCCTCCACTTT.

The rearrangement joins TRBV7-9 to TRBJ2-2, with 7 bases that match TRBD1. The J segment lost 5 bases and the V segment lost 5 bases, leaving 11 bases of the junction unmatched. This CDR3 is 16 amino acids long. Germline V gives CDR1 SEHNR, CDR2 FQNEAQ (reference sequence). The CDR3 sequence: CASSPQVSDRTGELFF. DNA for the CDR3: TGTGCCAGCAGCCCCCAAGTCTCGGACAGGACCGGGGAGCTGTTTTTT.

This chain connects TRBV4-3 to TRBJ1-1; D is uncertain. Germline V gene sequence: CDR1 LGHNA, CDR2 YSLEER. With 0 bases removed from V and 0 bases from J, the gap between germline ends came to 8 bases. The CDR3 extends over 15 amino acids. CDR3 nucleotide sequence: TGCGCCAGCAGCCAAGAGCAGACCATGAACACTGAAGCTTTCTTT. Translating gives CASSQEQTMNTEAFF.

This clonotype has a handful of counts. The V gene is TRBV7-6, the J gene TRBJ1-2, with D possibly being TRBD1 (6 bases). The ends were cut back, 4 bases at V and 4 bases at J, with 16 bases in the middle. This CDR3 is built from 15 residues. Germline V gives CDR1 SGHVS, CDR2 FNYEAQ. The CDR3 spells CASSSGPGDSYGYTF. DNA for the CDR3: TGTGCCAGCAGCTCCGGACCAGGGGATTCCTATGGCTACACCTTC.

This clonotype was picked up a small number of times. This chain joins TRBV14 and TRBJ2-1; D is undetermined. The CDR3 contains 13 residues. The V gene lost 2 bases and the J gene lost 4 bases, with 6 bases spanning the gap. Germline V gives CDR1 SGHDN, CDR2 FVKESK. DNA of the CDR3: TGTGCCAGCAGCCAAAAGGGATACAATGAGCAGTTCTTC. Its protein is CASSQKGYNEQFF.

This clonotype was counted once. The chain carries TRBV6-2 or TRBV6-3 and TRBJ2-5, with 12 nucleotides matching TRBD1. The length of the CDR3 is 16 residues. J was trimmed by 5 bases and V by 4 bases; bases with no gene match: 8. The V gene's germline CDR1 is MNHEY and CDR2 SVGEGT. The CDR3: CASSFSGTGGRETQYF. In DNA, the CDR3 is TGTGCCAGCAGTTTTTCCGGGACAGGGGGCCGGGAGACCCAGTACTTC.

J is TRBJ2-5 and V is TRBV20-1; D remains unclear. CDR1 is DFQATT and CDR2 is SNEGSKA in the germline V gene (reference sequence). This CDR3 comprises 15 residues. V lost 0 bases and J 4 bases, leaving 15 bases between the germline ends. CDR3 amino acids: CSARETPYPLETQYF. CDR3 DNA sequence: TGCAGTGCTAGAGAGACGCCGTATCCGTTAGAGACCCAGTACTTC.

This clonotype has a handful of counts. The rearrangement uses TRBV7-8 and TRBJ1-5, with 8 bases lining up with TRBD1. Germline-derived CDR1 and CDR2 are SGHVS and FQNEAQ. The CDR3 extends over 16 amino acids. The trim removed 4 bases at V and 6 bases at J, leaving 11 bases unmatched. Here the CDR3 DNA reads TGTGCCAGCAGCTCAGGAGGTTCAGGGGGCTTTCAGCCCCAGCATTTT. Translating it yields CASSSGGSGGFQPQHF.

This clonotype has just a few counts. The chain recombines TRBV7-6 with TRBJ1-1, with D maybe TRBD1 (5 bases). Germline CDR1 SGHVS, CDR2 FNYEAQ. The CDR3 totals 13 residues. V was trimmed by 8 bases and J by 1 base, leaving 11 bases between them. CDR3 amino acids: CASAGSSNTEAFF. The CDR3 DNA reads TGTGCCAGCGCAGGGTCCTCGAACACTGAAGCTTTCTTT.

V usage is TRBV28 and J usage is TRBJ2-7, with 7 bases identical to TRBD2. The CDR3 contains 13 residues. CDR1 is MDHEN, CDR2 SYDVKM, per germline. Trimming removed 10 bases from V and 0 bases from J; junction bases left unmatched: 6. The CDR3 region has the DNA TGTGCCACGGGGGGACCGAACTCCTACGAGCAGTACTTC. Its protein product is CATGGPNSYEQYF.

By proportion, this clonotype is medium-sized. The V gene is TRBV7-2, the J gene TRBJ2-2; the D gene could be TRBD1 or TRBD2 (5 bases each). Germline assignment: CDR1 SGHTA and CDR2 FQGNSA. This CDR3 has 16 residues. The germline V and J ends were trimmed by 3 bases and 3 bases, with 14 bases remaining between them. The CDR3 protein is CASSFSVGTYTGELFF. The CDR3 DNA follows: TGTGCCAGCAGCTTCAGCGTCGGGACCTACACCGGGGAGCTGTTTTTT.

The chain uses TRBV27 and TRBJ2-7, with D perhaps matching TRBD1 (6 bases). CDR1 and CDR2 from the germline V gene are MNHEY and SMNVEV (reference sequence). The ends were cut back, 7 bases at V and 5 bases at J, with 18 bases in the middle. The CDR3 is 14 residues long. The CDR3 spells CASIRRTRGNEQYF. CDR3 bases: TGTGCCAGCATCCGGCGGACAAGGGGGAACGAGCAGTACTTC.

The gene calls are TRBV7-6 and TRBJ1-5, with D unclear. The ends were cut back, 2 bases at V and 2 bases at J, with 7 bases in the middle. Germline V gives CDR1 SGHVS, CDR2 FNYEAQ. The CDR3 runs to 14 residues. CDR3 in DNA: TGTGCCAGCAGCTTATACGGGGGCAATCAGCCCCAGCATTTT. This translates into CASSLYGGNQPQHF.

The CDR3 loop reads CASSQDGSAGGTYEQYF. The CDR3 nucleotides read TGCGCCAGCAGCCAAGATGGATCAGCGGGGGGCACCTACGAGCAGTACTTC. The chain uses TRBV4-1 and TRBJ2-7, with TRBD2 identical over 9 bases. V lost 0 bases, J lost 2 bases, and 8 bases stayed unmatched. The CDR3 runs to 17 residues. Germline assignment: CDR1 MGHRA and CDR2 YSYEKL.

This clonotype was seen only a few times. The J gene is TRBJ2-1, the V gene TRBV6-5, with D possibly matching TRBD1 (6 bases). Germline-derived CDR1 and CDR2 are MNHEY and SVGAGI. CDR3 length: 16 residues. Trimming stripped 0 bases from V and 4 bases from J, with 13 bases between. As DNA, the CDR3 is TGTGCCAGCAGTTACTCGGGCAGGGGAATTTACAATGAGCAGTTCTTC. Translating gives CASSYSGRGIYNEQFF.

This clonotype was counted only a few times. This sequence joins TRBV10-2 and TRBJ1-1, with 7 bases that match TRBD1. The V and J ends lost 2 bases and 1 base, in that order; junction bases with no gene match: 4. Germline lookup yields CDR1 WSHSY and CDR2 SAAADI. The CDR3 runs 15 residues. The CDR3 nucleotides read TGCGCCAGCAGTGAGGTGGGGACAGCGAACACTGAAGCTTTCTTT. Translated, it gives CASSEVGTANTEAFF.